These 17 T cell receptor beta chains share one sample of origin, sequenced in a study of cytomegalovirus exposure and HLA in healthy donors (dated by TCRdb to 2017 to 2019). Library method: the immunoSEQ multiplex PCR assay. Imported from immuneACCESS, the table was reduced by TCRdb to in-frame sequences with V and J called. These copies leave out some clones; in studies compared against another copy, an unresolved V gene accounts for under half, and the cause of the remainder is not known. The sample table holds some 340,000 clones, of which roughly 87% were seen once. 0.95% to 1.5% of the sample is held by the ten biggest clonotypes. The sample consisted of PBMCs. These receptors were collected from a woman aged 25 to 39 in good health and CMV-seropositive.

This clone was detected once. The chain uses TRBV27 and TRBJ2-7; 10 nucleotides match TRBD1. From germline, CDR1 is MNHEY and CDR2 SMNVEV (reference sequence). CDR3 length: 14 amino acids. V trimming: 8 bases; J trimming: 6 bases; junction bases outside the gene matches: 10. Here the CDR3 reads CASGYLTGGSEQYF. The CDR3, as DNA: TGTGCCAGCGGCTACCTGACAGGGGGCTCCGAGCAGTACTTC.

V is TRBV15 and J is TRBJ1-4; D gene unclear. This CDR3 spans 14 amino acids. Trimming left V 5 bases short and J 0 bases short, with 7 bases between. CDR1 and CDR2 from the germline V gene are LNHNV and YYDKDF (reference sequence). CDR3 sequence: CATSSRSTNEKLFF. The CDR3 DNA follows: TGTGCCACCAGCTCTAGATCAACTAATGAAAAACTGTTTTTT.

This clone has just a few counts. This rearrangement joins TRBV18 to TRBJ2-2; D is undetermined. V was shortened by 8 bases and J by 7 bases, with 11 bases between the two germline ends. This CDR3 region has 12 residues. The germline V gene encodes CDR1 KGHSH and CDR2 LQKENI. CDR3 loop: CASTPRIGELFF. The DNA for the CDR3 is TGTGCCAGCACCCCTCGTATCGGGGAGCTGTTTTTT.

The rearrangement joins TRBV6-1 to TRBJ2-1; 9 bases agree with TRBD2. The ends lost 6 bases at V and 4 bases at J; junction bases unmatched: 7. There are 15 residues in the CDR3. Germline V gene lookup returns CDR1 MNHNS and CDR2 SASEGT. CDR3 loop: CASRVREGRYNEQFF. The CDR3 coding sequence is TGTGCCAGCAGAGTGCGGGAGGGCCGGTACAATGAGCAGTTCTTC.

The chain is built from TRBV10-3 and TRBJ2-7; the match to TRBD1 covers 10 bases. CDR1 ENHRY and CDR2 SYGVKD come from the germline V gene. Trimming removed 8 bases from V and 5 bases from J; junction bases left unmatched: 6. The CDR3 totals 13 residues. In DNA, the CDR3 is TGTGCCATCTTAGCGGGACAGGGGCACGAGCAGTACTTC. It codes for CAILAGQGHEQYF.

CDR3 amino acids: CASIPVAAGELFF. The CDR3 nucleotides read TGTGCCAGCATCCCCGTAGCGGCCGGGGAGCTGTTTTTT. V usage is TRBV6-1 and J usage is TRBJ2-2; D might be TRBD2 (6 bases). V lost 7 bases and J 6 bases, leaving 12 bases between the germline ends. CDR3 length: 13 residues. Germline lookup yields CDR1 MNHNS and CDR2 SASEGT.

The CDR3 coding sequence is TGTGCCAGCAGCTCGGGGGCTTGGGGCAATGAGCAGTTCTTC. Translation: CASSSGAWGNEQFF. This rearrangement joins TRBV7-7 to TRBJ2-1, with D perhaps being TRBD1 or TRBD2 (6 bases each). V was shortened by 4 bases and J by 6 bases, with 13 bases between the two germline ends. This CDR3 is built from 14 residues. Germline V gene sequence: CDR1 SSHAT, CDR2 FNYEAQ (reference sequence).

The CDR3 nucleotides read TGTGCCAGCAGGCCCGGGACAGGGTTCAATCAGCCCCAGCATTTT. Its protein product is CASRPGTGFNQPQHF. This chain joins TRBV6-1 and TRBJ1-5; 9 bases line up with TRBD1. The length of the CDR3 is 15 residues. CDR1 and CDR2 from the germline V gene are MNHNS and SASEGT. J gave up 3 bases and V 6 bases, and 6 bases lay outside the gene matches.

This chain links TRBV9 with TRBJ2-3; D is ambiguous. This CDR3 contains 11 residues. Germline V gene data show CDR1 as SGDLS and CDR2 as YYNGEE. Trimming removed 4 bases from V and 6 bases from J, with 6 bases in between. The CDR3 region is CASSFRDTQYF. The CDR3 DNA follows: TGTGCCAGCAGCTTCCGGGATACGCAGTATTTT.

The CDR3 nucleotides read TGTGCCAGCAGGGACCGCGCGAGGGACACTGAAGCTTTCTTT. This codes for CASRDRARDTEAFF. This rearrangement joins TRBV2 to TRBJ1-1; D uncertain. The CDR3 loop spans 14 amino acids. From germline, CDR1 is SNHLY and CDR2 FYNNEI. The V end lost 6 bases, the J end lost 3 bases, and 14 bases lay between the germline ends.

The J gene is TRBJ2-1, the V gene TRBV18; 8 bases align to TRBD2. J was trimmed by 6 bases and V by 3 bases; bases with no gene match: 19. Germline V gene sequence: CDR1 KGHSH, CDR2 LQKENI. The CDR3 is 19 amino acids. Here the CDR3 DNA reads TGTGCCAGCTCACCTAAACCGGGCCCAGCGGGGGTGGCGGGCAATGAGCAGTTCTTC. It yields the protein CASSPKPGPAGVAGNEQFF.

The V and J genes are TRBV5-4 and TRBJ1-1; unclear D gene. Trimming removed 2 bases from V and 1 base from J, with 6 bases in between. From germline, CDR1 is SGHNT and CDR2 YYREEE (reference sequence). This CDR3 comprises 13 residues. CDR3 in amino acids: CASSFTANTEAFF. Written as DNA, the CDR3 is TGTGCCAGCAGCTTCACAGCGAACACTGAAGCTTTCTTT.

V gene TRBV27 combines with J gene TRBJ2-3; perhaps TRBD1 as D (6 bases). Between the trimmed V and J ends, which lost 2 bases and 4 bases, there was a span of 10 bases. The germline gives CDR1 MNHEY, CDR2 SMNVEV (reference sequence). The CDR3 extends over 14 amino acids. The CDR3 loop is CASSLTGWADTQYF. CDR3 sequence (DNA): TGTGCCAGCAGTTTAACAGGGTGGGCAGATACGCAGTATTTT.

The V call is TRBV15, the J call TRBJ2-1; 10 bases match TRBD1. Unmatched junction bases numbered 18, after V lost 3 bases and J lost 7 bases. Germline CDR1 LNHNV, CDR2 YYDKDF (reference sequence). The CDR3 runs 19 residues. The CDR3 nucleotides are TGTGCCACCAGCAGTCCGGACAGGGGGGTGCTAGCGGGTGGAAATGAGCAGTTCTTC. Translating gives CATSSPDRGVLAGGNEQFF.

This clone was detected only a few times. The CDR3 here is CASSRPTSGGGRYEQYF. The CDR3 DNA reads TGTGCCAGCAGCCGGCCGACTAGCGGGGGAGGTCGATACGAGCAGTACTTC. V is TRBV7-2 and J is TRBJ2-7, with 12 bases fitting TRBD2. Unmatched junction bases numbered 12, after V lost 5 bases and J lost 4 bases. Germline V gene lookup returns CDR1 SGHTA and CDR2 FQGNSA. The length of the CDR3 is 17 residues.

This clone occurred once. The chain uses TRBV25-1 and TRBJ2-7, with D perhaps matching TRBD2 (6 bases). With 8 bases removed from V and 3 bases from J, the gap between germline ends came to 14 bases. CDR3 length: 13 amino acids. CDR1 and CDR2 (germline): MGHDK, SYGVNS. The CDR3 DNA reads as TGTGCCAGCGAGGGGCGGACTATCTACGAGCAGTACTTC. Amino acid sequence: CASEGRTIYEQYF.

J is TRBJ1-2 and V is TRBV6-5; D might be TRBD1 (5 bases). The CDR3 loop spans 11 amino acids. With 11 bases removed from V and 6 bases from J, the gap between germline ends came to 13 bases. The germline V gene has CDR1 MNHEY and CDR2 SVGAGI. CDR3 sequence (DNA): TGTGCCTCTTGGGGGTCGAATGGCTACACCTTC. Encoded protein: CASWGSNGYTF.